A single sample gave rise to the 7 T cell receptor beta chains below, sequenced in a study of T cells after yellow fever vaccination. TCRdb passed the 5' RACE reads through MiXCR, listing each CDR3 protein once. The sample holds a few hundred thousand distinct CDR3 sequences, roughly 8.6% seen once. The sequences come from PBMCs, collected approximately 47 days after the first yellow fever vaccination. These receptors all stem from a man between 18 and 35 years old who received the YFV17D yellow fever vaccine.

This clonotype was detected a few times. The rearrangement links TRBV20-1 to TRBJ2-3; 7 bases map to TRBD1. The germline gives CDR1 DFQATT, CDR2 SNEGSKA (reference sequence). V shed 6 bases and J 5 bases; nucleotides not matched to a gene: 8. CDR3 length: 13 amino acids. DNA of the CDR3: TGCAGTGCAAGCCTCTACAGGGGAGATACGCAGTATTTT. Protein sequence: CSASLYRGDTQYF.

There are many counts of this clonotype. This chain links TRBV9 with TRBJ2-2; no reliable D call. The CDR3 extends over 14 amino acids. Deletions cut 0 bases from V and 4 bases from J, with 7 bases between. Per germline, CDR1 SGDLS and CDR2 YYNGEE. The CDR3, as DNA: TGTGCCAGCAGCGTAGCTCTGACCACCGGGGAGCTGTTTTTT. Translated: CASSVALTTGELFF.

In its sample, this clonotype was seen a few times. The rearrangement joins TRBV18 to TRBJ1-1; D uncertain. The length of the CDR3 is 15 residues. CDR1 and CDR2 (germline): KGHSH, LQKENI. The ends were cut back, 3 bases at V and 1 base at J, with 12 bases in the middle. CDR3 sequence: CASSPQDRQNTEAFF. In DNA, the CDR3 is TGTGCCAGCTCACCTCAGGACCGTCAGAACACTGAAGCTTTCTTT.

This clonotype was found many times. The V gene is TRBV12-3 or TRBV12-4, the J gene TRBJ2-1; 9 nucleotides agree with TRBD2. The CDR3 spans 15 residues. With 5 bases clipped from V and 7 bases from J, the junction kept 9 bases outside the gene matches. This chain's CDR3 is CASSPQAGGLNEQFF. The DNA for the CDR3 is TGTGCCAGCAGTCCCCAGGCGGGGGGGTTAAATGAGCAGTTCTTC.

This clonotype was picked up many times. The chain is built from TRBV7-2 and TRBJ2-5; D uncertain. This CDR3 is 12 amino acids long. CDR1 SGHTA and CDR2 FQGNSA come from the germline V gene. V was shortened by 5 bases and J by 0 bases, with 4 bases between the two germline ends. CDR3 residues: CASSPDQETQYF. The CDR3 DNA reads TGTGCCAGCAGCCCAGACCAAGAGACCCAGTACTTC.

This clonotype was counted at least ten times. J is TRBJ2-3 and V is TRBV4-2; D possibly uses TRBD1 or TRBD2 (5 bases each). Trimming removed 4 bases at V and 3 bases at J, with 20 bases between. The CDR3 is 17 residues long. Germline V gene sequence: CDR1 LGHNA, CDR2 YNFKEQ. The CDR3, as DNA: TGTGCCAGCAGCCCAACGGGGCAGGGAGTTTCGACAGATACGCAGTATTTT. Translated, it gives CASSPTGQGVSTDTQYF.

This clonotype has a handful of counts. The chain joins TRBV7-3 to TRBJ2-1, with D perhaps TRBD1 (6 bases). The V end was cut by 2 bases, the J end by 8 bases, with 13 bases between. Germline V gene lookup returns CDR1 SGHTA and CDR2 FQGTGA. The CDR3 covers 14 residues. The CDR3 DNA sequence: TGTGCCAGCAGCTTAGGGACAACGGACTATGAGCAGTTCTTC. Translation: CASSLGTTDYEQFF. Filled out from reference TRBV7-3 and TRBJ2-1, the complete variable domain reads GAGVSQTPSNKVTEKGKYVELRCDPISGHTALYWYRQSLGQGPEFLIYFQGTGAADDSGLPNDRFFAVRPEGSVSTLKIQRTERGDSAVYLCASSLGTTDYEQFFGPGTRLTVL.